This T cell receptor (beta chain) derives from a study of CD8 T cells in Susac syndrome. From blood CD8+ and CD4+ T cells, the TCR beta chain was sequenced. When the RNA was reverse transcribed, random hexamers were used with an input of roughly 0.5 to 1 ug. TCRdb fed the immunoSEQ multiplex PCR reads into MiXCR, producing one record per CDR3 protein. The data contain fewer than 150,000 distinct CDR3 sequences, 90% to 95% of them singletons. The CDR3 totals 14 residues. V trimming: 3 bases; J trimming: 5 bases; junction bases outside the gene matches: 5. Germline CDR1 and CDR2: SGHTA and FQGTGA. The genes are TRBV7-3 and TRBJ2-5; 8 positions match TRBD2. The sequence came from a human donor in good health. The sequenced material came from CD8+ T cells from PBMCs. CDR3 region: CASSLSGSGETQYF. In DNA, the CDR3 is TGTGCCAGCAGCTTGAGCGGGAGCGGTGAGACCCAGTACTTC.